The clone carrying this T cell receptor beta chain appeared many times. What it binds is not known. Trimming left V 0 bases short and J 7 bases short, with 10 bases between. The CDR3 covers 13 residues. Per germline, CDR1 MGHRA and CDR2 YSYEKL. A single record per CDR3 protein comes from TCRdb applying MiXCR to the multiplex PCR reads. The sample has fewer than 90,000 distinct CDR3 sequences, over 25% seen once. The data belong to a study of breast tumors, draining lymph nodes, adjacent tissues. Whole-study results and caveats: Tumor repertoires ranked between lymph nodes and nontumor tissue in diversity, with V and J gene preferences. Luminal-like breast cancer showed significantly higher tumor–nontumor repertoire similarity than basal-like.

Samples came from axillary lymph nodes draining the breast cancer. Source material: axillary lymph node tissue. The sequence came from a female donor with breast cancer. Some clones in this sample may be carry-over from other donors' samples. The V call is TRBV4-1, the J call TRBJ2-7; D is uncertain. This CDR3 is CASSQDEGWEQYF. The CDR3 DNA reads TGCGCCAGCAGCCAAGATGAAGGGTGGGAGCAGTACTTC.